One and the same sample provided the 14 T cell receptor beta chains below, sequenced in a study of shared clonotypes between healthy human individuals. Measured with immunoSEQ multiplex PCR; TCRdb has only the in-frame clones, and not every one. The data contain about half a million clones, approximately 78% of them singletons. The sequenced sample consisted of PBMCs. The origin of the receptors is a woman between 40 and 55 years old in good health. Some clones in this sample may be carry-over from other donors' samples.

The CDR3 DNA is TGTGCCAGCAGCAGAATCGGGACAGGGCAGGAAAAACTGTTTTTT. Translated: CASSRIGTGQEKLFF. This rearrangement joins TRBV5-8 to TRBJ1-4; TRBD1 matches at 9 bases. The CDR3 is 15 residues long. J lost 8 bases, V lost 4 bases, and 9 bases had no gene match. Looked up from germline, CDR1 is SGHTS and CDR2 is YDEGEE. The whole variable domain, filled in from reference TRBV5-8 and TRBJ1-4, reads EAGVTQSPTHLIKTRGQQATLRCSPISGHTSVYWYQQALGLGLQFLLWYDEGEERNRGNFPPRFSGRQFPNYSSELNVNALELEDSALYLCASSRIGTGQEKLFFGSGTQLSVL.

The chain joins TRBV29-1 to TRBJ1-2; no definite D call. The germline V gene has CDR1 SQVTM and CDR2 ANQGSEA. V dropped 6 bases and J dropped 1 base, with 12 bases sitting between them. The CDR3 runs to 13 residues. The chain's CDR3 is CSVVRLDNYGYTF. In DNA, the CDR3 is TGCAGCGTCGTCCGGTTGGATAACTATGGCTACACCTTC.

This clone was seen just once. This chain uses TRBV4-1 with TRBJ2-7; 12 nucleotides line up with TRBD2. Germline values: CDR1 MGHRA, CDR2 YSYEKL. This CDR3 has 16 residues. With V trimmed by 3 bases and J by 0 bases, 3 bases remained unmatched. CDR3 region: CASSHVTSGSSYEQYF. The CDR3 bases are TGCGCCAGCAGCCACGTGACTAGCGGGAGCTCCTACGAGCAGTACTTC.

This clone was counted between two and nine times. The CDR3 region has the DNA TGTGCCAGCAGCCTCTACAGGGAGTCCTACGAGCAGTACTTC. Protein product: CASSLYRESYEQYF. The J gene is TRBJ2-7, the V gene TRBV14, with a possible D match to TRBD1 (6 bases). The CDR3 loop spans 14 amino acids. CDR1 is SGHDN and CDR2 is FVKESK in the germline V gene. V gave up 4 bases and J gave up 1 base, with 11 bases separating them.

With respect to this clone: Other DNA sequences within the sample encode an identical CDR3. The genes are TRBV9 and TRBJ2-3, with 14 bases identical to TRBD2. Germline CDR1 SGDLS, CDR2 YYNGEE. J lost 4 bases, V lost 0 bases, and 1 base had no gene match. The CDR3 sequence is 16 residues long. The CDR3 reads CASSVGLAGGPDTQYF. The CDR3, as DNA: TGTGCCAGCAGCGTAGGACTAGCGGGAGGGCCAGATACGCAGTATTTT.

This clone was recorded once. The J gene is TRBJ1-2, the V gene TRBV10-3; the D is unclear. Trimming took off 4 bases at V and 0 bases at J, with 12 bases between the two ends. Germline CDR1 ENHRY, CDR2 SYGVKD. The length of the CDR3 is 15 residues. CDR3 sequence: CAISGVSRPNYGYTF. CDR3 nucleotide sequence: TGTGCCATCAGTGGGGTGTCCAGGCCTAACTATGGCTACACCTTC.

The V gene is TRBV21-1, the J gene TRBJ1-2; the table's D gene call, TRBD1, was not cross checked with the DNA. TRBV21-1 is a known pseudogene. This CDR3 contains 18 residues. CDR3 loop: CASSKEGRGSRFNYGYTF. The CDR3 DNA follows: TGTGCCAGCAGCAAAGAGGGTAGGGGCAGTCGTTTCAACTATGGCTACACCTTC.

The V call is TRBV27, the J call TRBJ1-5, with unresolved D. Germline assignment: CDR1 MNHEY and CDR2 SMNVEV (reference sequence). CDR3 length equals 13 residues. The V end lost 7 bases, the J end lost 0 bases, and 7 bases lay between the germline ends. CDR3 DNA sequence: TGTGCCAGCAAACCCTATAGCAATCAGCCCCAGCATTTT. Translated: CASKPYSNQPQHF.

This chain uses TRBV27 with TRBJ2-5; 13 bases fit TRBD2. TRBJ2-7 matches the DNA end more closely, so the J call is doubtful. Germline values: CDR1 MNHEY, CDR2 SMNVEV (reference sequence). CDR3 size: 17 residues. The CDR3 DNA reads TGTGCCAGCACCATACGCCCTGGACTAGCGGGAGTGTACGAGCAGTACTTC. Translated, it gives CASTIRPGLAGVYEQYF.

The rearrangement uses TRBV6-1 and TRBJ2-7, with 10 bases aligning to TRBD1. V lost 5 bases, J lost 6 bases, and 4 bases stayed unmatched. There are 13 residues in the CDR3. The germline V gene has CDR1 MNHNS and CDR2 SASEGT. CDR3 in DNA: TGTGCCAGCAGTCGAGGGACAGGGGTCGAGCAGTACTTC. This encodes CASSRGTGVEQYF.

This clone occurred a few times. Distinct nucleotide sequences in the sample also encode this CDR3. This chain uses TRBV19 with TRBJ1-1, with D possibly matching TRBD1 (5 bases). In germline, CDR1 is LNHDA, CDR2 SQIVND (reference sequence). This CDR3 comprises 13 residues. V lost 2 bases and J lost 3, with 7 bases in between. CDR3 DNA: TGTGCCAGTAGTATAAAAGGGGACACTGAAGCTTTCTTT. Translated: CASSIKGDTEAFF.

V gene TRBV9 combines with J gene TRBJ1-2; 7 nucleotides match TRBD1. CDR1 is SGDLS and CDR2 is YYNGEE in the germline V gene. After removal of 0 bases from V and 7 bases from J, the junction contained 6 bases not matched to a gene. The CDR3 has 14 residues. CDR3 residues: CASSVDDRVAGYTF. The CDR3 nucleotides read TGTGCCAGCAGCGTAGACGACAGGGTGGCTGGCTACACCTTC.

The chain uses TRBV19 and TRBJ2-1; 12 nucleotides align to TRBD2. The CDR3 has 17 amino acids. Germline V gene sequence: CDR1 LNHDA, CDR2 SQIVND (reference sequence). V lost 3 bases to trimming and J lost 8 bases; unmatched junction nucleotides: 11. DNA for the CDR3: TGTGCCAGTAGTATTCCGAGACTAGCGGGAGTGGTAGATGAGCAGTTCTTC. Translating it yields CASSIPRLAGVVDEQFF.

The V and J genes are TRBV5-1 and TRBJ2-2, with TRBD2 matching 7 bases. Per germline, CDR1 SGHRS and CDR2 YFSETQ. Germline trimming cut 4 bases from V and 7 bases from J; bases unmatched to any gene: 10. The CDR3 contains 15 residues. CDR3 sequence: CASSLTSAESGELFF. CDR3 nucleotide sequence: TGCGCCAGCAGCCTCACTAGCGCCGAGAGCGGGGAGCTGTTTTTT.